What follows describes a single T cell receptor (beta chain). Investigators took RNA and DNA out together from about 21-30 mg of unsorted bulk tissue. Every tumor sample had over 75% viable tumor cells. The germline CDR1 and CDR2 sequences are SGHRS and YFSETQ. This CDR3 is built from 14 residues. Trimming at V came to 4 bases and at J to 14 bases, leaving 11 bases not matched to a gene. With around 490 ng total RNA as template and a constant-region primer, TCR beta cDNA was made. Three-round nested multiplex PCR performed with slightly modified ARM-PCR produced the TCR beta libraries. The first two PCR rounds, around 11 cycles each, used TRBV1-TRBV30 forward primers and a C-beta reverse primer. TCRdb reanalysed the multiplex PCR reads using MiXCR and keeps one entry per CDR3 protein. The profile shows 20,000 to 25,000 distinct CDR3 sequences, about 75% of them singletons. The data derive from a study of tumor-infiltrating lymphocytes in primary liver carcinoma. The wider study: Patients were men and women aged 30 to 69 years. Tumor stage was T1-T3 N0M0, and tumor size was roughly 4 to 10 cm across.

Sequenced sample: liver tumor tissue from sampling region 1. Subset in this sample: tumor region T1, superior pole. The V call is TRBV5-1, the J call TRBJ1-6, with 8 positions matching TRBD1. The sequence was collected from a woman aged 25 to 39 with primary liver carcinoma and hepatitis B virus infection. CDR3 nucleotide sequence: TGCGCCAGCAGCCAACAGGGGGAACTCTCTGCCCTCCACTTT. This codes for CASSQQGELSALHF.